This T cell receptor beta chain derives from a study of tumor-infiltrating lymphocytes in primary liver carcinoma. About the research overall: The yield of productive TCRbeta reads per sample was roughly 3.5 to 7.13 million and was similar across tissue types.

The investigators made TCR beta cDNA from about 0.45 ug total RNA, using a constant-region primer. Libraries for TCR beta were built through three nested multiplex PCR rounds, which together made up a slightly modified ARM-PCR procedure. A C-beta reverse primer was combined with TRBV1-TRBV30 forward primers in the first two PCR rounds, and each round had 10 cycles. MiXCR, run by TCRdb on the multiplex PCR reads, gives a single entry per CDR3 protein. The sample has over 250,000 distinct CDR3 sequences; 50% to 75% are singletons. As regards this clonotype: One end of the junction does not line up with germline, which may come from a read error.

For blood RNA, unsorted whole blood served as the source, and germline DNA was extracted too. The germline CDR1 and CDR2 sequences are LGHNA and YNFKEQ. CDR3 length equals 15 residues. The receptor comes from a woman in her thirties with primary liver carcinoma and hepatitis B virus infection. J is TRBJ2-5 and V is TRBV4-2, with D perhaps given as TRBD1 or TRBD2 (5 bases each). Sample: peripheral blood. In DNA, the CDR3 is TGTGCCAGCAGCACCTTCTCCGGGACGGAAGAGACCCAGTATTTC. Its translation: CASSTFSGTEETQYF.